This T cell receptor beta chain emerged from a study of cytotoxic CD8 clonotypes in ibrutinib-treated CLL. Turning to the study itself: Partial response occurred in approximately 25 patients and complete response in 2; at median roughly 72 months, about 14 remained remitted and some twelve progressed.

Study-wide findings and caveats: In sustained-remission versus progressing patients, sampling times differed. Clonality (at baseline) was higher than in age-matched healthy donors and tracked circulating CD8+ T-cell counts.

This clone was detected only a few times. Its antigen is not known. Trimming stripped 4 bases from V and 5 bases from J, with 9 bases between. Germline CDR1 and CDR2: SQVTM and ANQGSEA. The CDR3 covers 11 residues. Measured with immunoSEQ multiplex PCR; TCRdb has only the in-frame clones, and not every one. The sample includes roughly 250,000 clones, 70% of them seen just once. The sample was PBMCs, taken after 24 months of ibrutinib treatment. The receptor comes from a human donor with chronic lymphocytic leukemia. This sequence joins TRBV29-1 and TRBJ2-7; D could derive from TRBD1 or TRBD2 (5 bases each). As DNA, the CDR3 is TGCAGCGTTGTCGGGACCCACGAGCAGTACTTC. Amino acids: CSVVGTHEQYF.